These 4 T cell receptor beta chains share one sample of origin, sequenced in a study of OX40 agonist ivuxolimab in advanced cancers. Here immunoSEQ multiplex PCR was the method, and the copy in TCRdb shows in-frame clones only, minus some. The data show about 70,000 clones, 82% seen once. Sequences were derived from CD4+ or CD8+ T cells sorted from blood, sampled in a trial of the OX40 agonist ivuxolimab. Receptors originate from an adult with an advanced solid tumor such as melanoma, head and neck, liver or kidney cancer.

CDR3 protein: CSVEDPGPTYEQYF. The CDR3 DNA sequence: TGCAGCGTTGAAGACCCGGGACCTACCTACGAGCAGTACTTC. The V and J genes are TRBV29-1 and TRBJ2-7, with D perhaps matching TRBD1 or TRBD2 (5 bases each). The CDR3 consists of 14 residues. Trimming stripped 0 bases from V and 2 bases from J, with 11 bases between. Germline V gene sequence: CDR1 SQVTM, CDR2 ANQGSEA.

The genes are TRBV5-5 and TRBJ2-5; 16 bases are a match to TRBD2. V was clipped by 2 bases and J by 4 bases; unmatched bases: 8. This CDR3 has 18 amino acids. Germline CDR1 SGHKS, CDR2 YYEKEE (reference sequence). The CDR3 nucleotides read TGTGCCAGCAGCTTCGGGACTAGCGGGAGGGCCGCTGGAGAGACCCAGTACTTC. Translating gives CASSFGTSGRAAGETQYF.

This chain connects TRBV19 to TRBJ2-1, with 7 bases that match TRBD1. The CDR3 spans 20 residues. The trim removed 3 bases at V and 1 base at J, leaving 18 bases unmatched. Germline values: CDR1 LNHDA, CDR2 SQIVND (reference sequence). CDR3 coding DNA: TGTGCCAGTAGTATTAGGGCAGGGGGTTTCAAGTCAGAATCCTACAATGAGCAGTTCTTC. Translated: CASSIRAGGFKSESYNEQFF.

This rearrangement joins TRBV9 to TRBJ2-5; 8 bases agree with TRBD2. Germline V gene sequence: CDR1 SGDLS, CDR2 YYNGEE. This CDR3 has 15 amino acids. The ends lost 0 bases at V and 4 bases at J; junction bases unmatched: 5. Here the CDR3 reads CASSVGLGLGETQYF. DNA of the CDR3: TGTGCCAGCAGCGTAGGTCTGGGACTAGGAGAGACCCAGTACTTC.